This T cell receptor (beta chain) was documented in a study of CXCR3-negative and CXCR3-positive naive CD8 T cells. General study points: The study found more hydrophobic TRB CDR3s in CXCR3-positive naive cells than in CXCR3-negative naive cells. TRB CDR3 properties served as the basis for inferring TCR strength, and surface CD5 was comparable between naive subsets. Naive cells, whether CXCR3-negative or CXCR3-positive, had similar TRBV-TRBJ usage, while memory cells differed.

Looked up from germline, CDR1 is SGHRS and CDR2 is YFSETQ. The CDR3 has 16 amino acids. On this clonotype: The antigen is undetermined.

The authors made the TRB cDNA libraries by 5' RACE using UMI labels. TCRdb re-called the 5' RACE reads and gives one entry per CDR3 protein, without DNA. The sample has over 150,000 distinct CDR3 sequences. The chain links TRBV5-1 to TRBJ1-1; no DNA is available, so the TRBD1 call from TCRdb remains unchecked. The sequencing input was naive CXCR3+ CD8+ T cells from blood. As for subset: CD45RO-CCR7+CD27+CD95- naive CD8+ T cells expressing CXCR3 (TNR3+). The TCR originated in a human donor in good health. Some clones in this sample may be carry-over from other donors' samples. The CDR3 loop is CASSLRTGGMNTEAFF.